One and the same sample provided the 3 T cell receptor beta chains below, sequenced in a study of T cell repertoires in cytomegalovirus infection (dated by TCRdb to the late 2010s). Sequencing instrument: Illumina HiSeq 1500. The public reads were run again by TCRdb, first through fastp at Q25 and then through MiXCR, and only productive beta chains were kept. Each record represents a unique CDR3 protein, reported with the most common genes and DNA among its rows. The sample table records some 450,000 distinct CDR3 sequences; approximately 30% of these occur just once. The ten largest clones represent roughly an eighth of the sample. Sequenced material: PBMCs. These receptors all come from a human donor in good health (CMV status not recorded). Some clones in this sample may be carry-over from other donors' samples.

About this clonotype itself: Germline and junction disagree at one end, which may indicate a read error. This sequence joins TRBV7-2 and TRBJ2-3, with 9 bases aligning to TRBD1. Per germline, CDR1 SGHTA and CDR2 FQGNSA. The CDR3 spans 16 residues. The CDR3, as DNA: TGTGCCAGCAGCCCCACCGGGACAGGGATGGTAGATACGCAGTCTTTT. Its translation is CASSPTGTGMVDTQSF.

V and J are TRBV3-1 and TRBJ1-1; D remains unclear. The CDR3 runs 14 residues. V was shortened by 0 bases and J by 4 bases, with 9 bases between the two germline ends. CDR1 LGHDT and CDR2 YNNKEL come from the germline V gene (reference sequence). CDR3 sequence: CASSQDLGSTEAFF. CDR3 in DNA: TGTGCCAGCAGCCAAGATTTGGGGTCCACTGAAGCTTTCTTT.

This clonotype has just one count. The chain links TRBV18 to TRBJ1-5; 8 positions agree with TRBD1. Unmatched junction bases numbered 7, after V lost 3 bases and J lost 3 bases. The CDR3 runs to 16 residues. Germline lookup yields CDR1 KGHSH and CDR2 LQKENI. CDR3 sequence reads: CASSPGTGGFNQPQHF. The CDR3 DNA sequence: TGTGCCAGCTCACCTGGGACAGGAGGTTTCAATCAGCCCCAGCATTTT.